What follows is one T cell receptor beta chain and its context. Its antigen is not yet known. Per-base qualities were not stored, and no clone one base away is much larger. The CDR3 regions of human TCRbeta chains were subjected to immunosequencing. The authors processed their data as follows. Repertoire TCRs were checked for matches against a reference library of SARS-CoV-2-specific TCRs that had been generated using the MIRA antigen-specificity platform. Breadth was defined as the fraction of unique TCRs that were SARS-CoV-2-associated. Depth was defined as the fraction of total T cells that were SARS-CoV-2-associated. Using the MIRA data, each spike-specific TCR was assigned both to the spike region to which the TCR was reactive and to a CD4 or CD8 class. Log10-transformed breadth and depth values were compared by one-way ANOVA with Sidak's multiple comparisons tests. The clones in this table, taken by TCRdb from immuneACCESS, are in-frame only. Not every clone is retained; where verified, under half of the shortfall comes from an unresolved V gene, and the cause of the rest is unknown. The V and J calls and clone size come from that table; D and trimming were worked out from the DNA. This sample gives roughly 140,000 clones in total; around 90% of them show up just once. The ten largest clonotypes hold around 2.9% of the sample.

This entry is derived from a study of T cell responses to AZD1222 COVID-19 vaccine (dated by TCRdb to the early 2020s). Background for the entire study: A total of just over 230 trial participants underwent TCR sequencing, of whom roughly 210 had received two doses of AZD1222 and 26 had received two doses of the MenACWY control vaccine. Enrollment into the trials was organized by age into subgroups of 18-55, 56-69 and 70-plus years, and those subgroups contained 148, 28 and 57 TCR-sequenced participants, respectively. Study-wide conclusions, independent of this receptor: The vaccine-associated CD4 TCRs covered the entire spike protein, and the dominant responses fell in regions 160-218 and 743-854. Conclusions about previously exposed vaccinees are limited because only six or seven AZD1222 recipients were SARS-CoV-2 seropositive at baseline. Participants were mostly white British and included more females than males, and it was suggested by the authors that clonal diversity may have been underestimated. Because no samples from the day 14 peak response were available, repertoires could be characterized only after the peak T cell response. Spike-specific TCR breadth and depth rose significantly after two AZD1222 doses compared with day 0 and with MenACWY recipients. Epitopes outside the regions mutated in the B.1.351 and B.1.1.7 variants were reportedly recognized by nearly half of the unique spike-specific TCRs. In the small 56-69-year group, the increase in depth fell short of significance, most likely because of low power.

The time point tag for this specimen amounts to: about 28 days (+/-7) after the second vaccine dose. AZD1222 recipients given second doses at about 4 weeks or at about 12 weeks were pooled, since spike-specific TCR depth and breadth were not found to differ between the two schedules. Vaccinee samples came from UK trials COV001 and COV002, including a single-blind randomized controlled phase 2/3 trial of AZD1222 (ChAdOx1 nCoV-19) in healthy adults. For TCRbeta chain sequencing, PBMC samples were collected from trial participants at day 0 and at day 28 after the second dose. The CDR3 runs 20 amino acids, cysteine and phenylalanine included. The entry retains the CDR3 DNA only, 60 bases that are in frame from base 1. Per the germline V gene, SGDLS is the CDR1 and YYNGEE is the CDR2. From V the trimming removes 4 bases and from J it removes 4 bases, while the gene matches leave 16 bases of the junction unaccounted for.

The clonotype originates from an adult who received the AZD1222 COVID-19 vaccine. Rearrangement joined TRBV9 to TRBJ2-1; 14 junctional bases match TRBD2. Here the sequenced sample was peripheral blood, taken 28 days after the second AZD1222 dose. CDR3 protein: CASSLREVGTSGSRYNEQFF. Read as DNA, the sequence is TGTGCCAGCAGCCTCCGAGAGGTAGGGACTAGCGGGAGTCGGTACAATGAGCAGTTCTTC.